These 4 T cell receptor beta chains originate from one sample sequenced in a study of immune cell composition in non-small cell lung cancer. Generated by immunoSEQ multiplex PCR, the TCRdb table keeps only in-frame clones and is missing some. The repertoire holds some 2,300 clones, about 73% seen once, with roughly 8.7% in the top ten. The sequencing input was lung tumor tissue. All receptors come from a human donor with non-small cell lung cancer.

The chain recombines TRBV28 with TRBJ2-1; TRBD2 matches 9 bases. This CDR3 is built from 16 residues. The germline V gene has CDR1 MDHEN and CDR2 SYDVKM. V was pared by 4 bases and J by 1 base, with 5 bases of the junction left unmatched. The chain's CDR3 is CASSSVAGGSYNEQFF. Written as DNA, the CDR3 is TGTGCCAGCAGTTCGGTGGCGGGAGGGTCCTACAATGAGCAGTTCTTC.

This clone was recorded a few times. This chain connects TRBV6-6 to TRBJ1-2, with D maybe TRBD1 (6 bases). Looked up from germline, CDR1 is MNHNY and CDR2 is SVGAGI (reference sequence). V was clipped by 6 bases and J by 0 bases, with 14 bases between them. This CDR3 spans 15 amino acids. The CDR3 reads CASSAQGLANYGYTF. CDR3 nucleotides: TGTGCCAGCAGCGCACAGGGATTAGCTAACTATGGCTACACCTTC.

This chain uses TRBV6-5 with TRBJ1-2; 8 nucleotides line up with TRBD1. The V gene end was trimmed by 5 bases and the J gene end by 5 bases; junction bases not matched to a gene: 4. This CDR3 has 13 amino acids. CDR1 and CDR2 (germline): MNHEY, SVGAGI. The CDR3 here is CASSTRTGYGYTF. For the CDR3, the DNA is TGTGCCAGCAGTACTCGGACAGGGTATGGCTACACCTTC.

The V call is TRBV27, the J call TRBJ2-1; 8 positions match TRBD2. The J segment lost 9 bases and the V segment lost 4 bases, leaving 14 bases of the junction unmatched. Germline CDR1 reads MNHEY; CDR2 reads SMNVEV (reference sequence). The CDR3 contains 16 residues. DNA for the CDR3: TGTGCCAGCAGTTGGGTCGGACTAGCCCTAGGGACTGAGCAGTTCTTC. It translates to CASSWVGLALGTEQFF.